The 17 T cell receptor beta chains below come from one sample, sequenced in a study of CD8+CD57+ T cells in acquired aplastic anemia. The study profiled TCR beta VDJ and CDR3 using genomic DNA as template. Each CDR3 protein is one row after TCRdb ran MiXCR on the reads. The table has more than 100,000 distinct CDR3 sequences, around 46% seen once. The sequencing input was sorted CD4+, CD8+, or CD8+CD57+ T cells (not recorded which) from PBMCs. The receptors derive from a human donor in good health, serving as a control.

This clonotype showed up many times. The rearrangement uses TRBV20-1 and TRBJ2-7; D is perhaps TRBD2 (6 bases). The CDR3 sequence is 15 residues long. V lost 3 bases and J 5 bases, leaving 20 bases between the germline ends. CDR1 and CDR2 from the germline V gene are DFQATT and SNEGSKA (reference sequence). CDR3 sequence: CSARYLEGAMNEQYF. CDR3 coding DNA: TGCAGTGCTAGGTACTTGGAGGGAGCGATGAACGAGCAGTACTTC.

This clonotype showed up just once. This sequence joins TRBV12-3 or TRBV12-4 and TRBJ2-7; 7 positions agree with TRBD1. V shed 6 bases and J 3 bases; nucleotides not matched to a gene: 2. The CDR3 is 12 amino acids. For the CDR3, the DNA is TGTGCCAGCAGGCACAGGGGCTACGAGCAGTACTTC. Amino acids: CASRHRGYEQYF.

The chain is built from TRBV10-1 and TRBJ1-1; D call uncertain. The length of the CDR3 is 11 residues. Trimming removed 6 bases from V and 7 bases from J, with 9 bases in between. Looked up from germline, CDR1 is WNHNN and CDR2 is SYGVQD (reference sequence). In DNA, the CDR3 is TGCGCCAGCAGCGACACCCATGAAGCTTTCTTT. Protein: CASSDTHEAFF.

For this clonotype: A read error is possible here, since a much larger clone lies one base away. The genes are TRBV2 and TRBJ2-7, with a weak D call TRBD2 (6 bases). The V gene lost 3 bases and the J gene lost 7 bases, with 16 bases spanning the gap. Germline loops: CDR1 SNHLY, CDR2 FYNNEI. This CDR3 region has 14 residues. The CDR3 protein is CASSDSGGNNEQYF. The CDR3 DNA sequence: TGTGCCAGCAGTGACTCCGGGGGAAACAATGAGCAGTACTTC.

The chain couples TRBV29-1 to TRBJ2-7; D is ambiguous. The J call is doubtful: the DNA matches TRBJ2-1 better. This CDR3 is built from 11 residues. The germline V gene encodes CDR1 SQVTM and CDR2 ANQGSEA. CDR3 protein: CSVEGGNEQFF. The CDR3 region has the DNA TGCAGCGTTGAAGGGGGAAATGAGCAGTTCTTC.

The V call is TRBV10-2, the J call TRBJ2-7; 8 bases align to TRBD1. Looked up from germline, CDR1 is WSHSY and CDR2 is SAAADI. With V trimmed by 2 bases and J by 3 bases, 6 bases remained unmatched. This CDR3 is built from 15 residues. CDR3 region: CASSELEQGGYEQYF. The CDR3 DNA is TGCGCCAGCAGTGAGCTAGAACAGGGGGGCTACGAGCAGTACTTC.

This clonotype was found once. The chain combines TRBV10-3 with TRBJ1-1; possible D gene TRBD1, 5 bases. The V end lost 8 bases, the J end lost 0 bases, and 13 bases lay between the germline ends. CDR3 length equals 14 residues. CDR1 is ENHRY and CDR2 is SYGVKD in the germline V gene. DNA for the CDR3: TGTGCCATCTCCAGGGTGATCATGAACACTGAAGCTTTCTTT. Amino acid sequence: CAISRVIMNTEAFF.

The chain employs TRBV15 and TRBJ2-7; a possible D gene is TRBD1 (6 bases). The CDR3 has 15 residues. The ends were cut back, 1 base at V and 4 bases at J, with 14 bases in the middle. The germline CDR1 and CDR2 sequences are LNHNV and YYDKDF (reference sequence). For the CDR3, the DNA is TGTGCCACCAGCAGAGTGGACAGCCGTGGGTACGAGCAGTACTTC. It translates to CATSRVDSRGYEQYF.

This clonotype was found many times. This rearrangement joins TRBV2 to TRBJ1-4; D may be TRBD1 (5 bases). V shed 6 bases and J shed 1 base, with 12 bases lying between them. CDR1 SNHLY and CDR2 FYNNEI come from the germline V gene. CDR3 length: 15 amino acids. CDR3 nucleotides: TGTGCCAGCAGATCCGTAAGGGGAACTAATGAAAAACTGTTTTTT. As protein: CASRSVRGTNEKLFF. The complete variable domain, with remaining parts taken from reference TRBV2 and TRBJ1-4, reads EPEVTQTPSHQVTQMGQEVILRCVPISNHLYFYWYRQILGQKVEFLVSFYNNEISEKSEIFDDQFSVERPDGSNFTLKIRSTKLEDSAMYFCASRSVRGTNEKLFFGSGTQLSVL.

V gene TRBV25-1 combines with J gene TRBJ2-7, with unresolved D. The CDR3 totals 13 residues. In germline, CDR1 is MGHDK, CDR2 SYGVNS. With 0 bases removed from V and 2 bases from J, the gap between germline ends came to 5 bases. The CDR3 sequence: CASSEYMAYEQYF. In DNA, the CDR3 is TGTGCCAGCAGTGAATATATGGCCTACGAGCAGTACTTC.

This chain uses TRBV12-3 or TRBV12-4 with TRBJ1-6; 7 bases map to TRBD1. V dropped 3 bases and J dropped 8; count of bases not matched to a gene: 4. The CDR3 is made up of 14 amino acids. CDR3 region: CASSFRGKDSPLHF. CDR3 bases: TGTGCCAGCAGTTTCAGGGGGAAAGATTCACCCCTCCACTTT.

The table lists this clonotype with many counts. J is TRBJ2-3 and V is TRBV5-1, with 7 positions matching TRBD1. Germline CDR1 reads SGHRS; CDR2 reads YFSETQ. This CDR3 has 16 amino acids. The J segment lost 1 base and the V segment lost 1 base, leaving 6 bases of the junction unmatched. CDR3: CASSLSTGARTDTQYF. The CDR3, as DNA: TGCGCCAGCAGCTTGAGTACAGGGGCCCGCACAGATACGCAGTATTTT.

This clonotype was detected once. This chain connects TRBV15 to TRBJ1-5; 10 positions match TRBD1. The germline V gene has CDR1 LNHNV and CDR2 YYDKDF (reference sequence). Losses at the gene ends were 5 bases for V and 4 bases for J; bases not matched to a gene: 5. CDR3 length: 15 amino acids. The CDR3 DNA sequence: TGTGCCACCAGCGGGGACAGGGGCGGGAATCAGCCCCAGCATTTT. It is translated as CATSGDRGGNQPQHF.

The sample holds one count of this clonotype. V usage is TRBV2 and J usage is TRBJ2-7, with D perhaps given as TRBD1 or TRBD2 (5 bases each). Deletions cut 8 bases from V and 3 bases from J, with 14 bases between. Germline CDR1 is SNHLY and CDR2 is FYNNEI. The length of the CDR3 is 13 residues. The chain's CDR3 is CASGRGALYEQYF. The DNA of the CDR3 is TGTGCCAGCGGCCGAGGGGCCCTCTACGAGCAGTACTTC.

The chain combines TRBV20-1 with TRBJ1-2, with no clear D. V lost 0 bases to trimming and J lost 0 bases, with 11 bases between them. The germline V gene encodes CDR1 DFQATT and CDR2 SNEGSKA (reference sequence). The CDR3 covers 15 residues. As DNA, the CDR3 is TGCAGTGCTAGAGACTTCCAGAACCCTAACTATGGCTACACCTTC. Its translation is CSARDFQNPNYGYTF.

Many counts were recorded for this clonotype. At one end the junction does not follow the germline gene, possibly because of a read error. The chain couples TRBV2 to TRBJ1-4; D uncertain. The CDR3 spans 14 residues. The V gene's germline CDR1 is SNHLY and CDR2 FYNNEI. CDR3 sequence reads: CASSDGQFNEKLFF. The CDR3 coding sequence is TGCGCCAGCAGTGACGGGCAGTTTAATGAAAAACTGTTTTTT.

This clonotype was seen more than once but under ten times. It may be a read error: a sequence one base away is much more abundant. The rearrangement joins TRBV7-2 to TRBJ2-1; D tentatively fits TRBD1 or TRBD2 (7 bases each). The germline V gene has CDR1 SGHTA and CDR2 FQGNSA. The CDR3 spans 15 residues. With 5 bases removed from V and 4 bases from J, the gap between germline ends came to 15 bases. The CDR3 nucleotides are TGTGCCAGCAGCCCCCAGGGGGGGATTTACAATGAGCAGTTCTTC. This translates into CASSPQGGIYNEQFF.